A single sample gave rise to the 9 T cell receptor beta chains below, sequenced in a study of cytomegalovirus exposure and HLA in healthy donors. Use of 60 Vbeta and 13 Jbeta primers characterized the PCR. Produced via immunoSEQ multiplex PCR; TCRdb's table is partial and in-frame only. In the table there are some 45,000 clones, 50% of which are singletons. Input material: PBMCs. These receptors originate from a human donor in good health.

This clone was counted a few times. The chain couples TRBV19 to TRBJ2-1; TRBD1 might be the D (6 bases). Trimming left V 10 bases short and J 4 bases short, with 17 bases between. Germline V CDR1 and CDR2: LNHDA, SQIVND (reference sequence). The length of the CDR3 is 14 residues. As DNA, the CDR3 is TGTGCCACCCATCAGGGGACGGAATACAATGAGCAGTTCTTC. This translates into CATHQGTEYNEQFF.

This sequence joins TRBV4-2 and TRBJ2-5, with TRBD1 identical over 9 bases. Trimming took 4 bases from V and 5 from J; bases not matched to a gene: 5. The germline V gene has CDR1 LGHNA and CDR2 YNFKEQ. This CDR3 is 14 amino acids long. The CDR3 spells CASSPGQGRETQYF. CDR3 nucleotide sequence: TGTGCCAGCAGCCCTGGACAGGGGAGGGAGACCCAGTACTTC.

This CDR3 is CASSPPAQGTRYTQYF. CDR3 nucleotides: TGTGCCAGCTCACCACCGGCCCAGGGCACTCGATATACGCAGTATTTT. The chain combines TRBV18 with TRBJ2-3; D may be TRBD1 (5 bases). CDR1 and CDR2 (germline): KGHSH, LQKENI. The V gene lost 0 bases and the J gene lost 7 bases, with 17 bases spanning the gap. The CDR3 is made up of 16 amino acids.

This clone was counted only a few times. The chain couples TRBV7-8 to TRBJ1-2; TRBD1 is a possible D gene (6 bases). V was pared by 1 base and J by 4 bases, with 10 bases between. Germline-derived CDR1 and CDR2 are SGHVS and FQNEAQ. This CDR3 has 14 amino acids. In DNA, the CDR3 is TGTGCCAGCAGCTTAGAGGCAGGGGTCTATGGCTACACCTTC. Its translation is CASSLEAGVYGYTF.

The chain has TRBV20-1 and TRBJ2-1; a possible D gene is TRBD2 (6 bases). The germline CDR1 and CDR2 sequences are DFQATT and SNEGSKA (reference sequence). Trimming removed 7 bases from V and 7 bases from J, with 11 bases in between. This CDR3 comprises 11 residues. The CDR3 DNA reads as TGCAGTGGACTAGTTCATAATGAGCAGTTCTTC. Translating it yields CSGLVHNEQFF.

V is TRBV27 and J is TRBJ1-5; D might be TRBD1 (5 bases). Germline loops: CDR1 MNHEY, CDR2 SMNVEV (reference sequence). The ends were cut back, 3 bases at V and 6 bases at J, with 12 bases in the middle. CDR3 length equals 14 residues. CDR3 in DNA: TGTGCCAGCAGTTTGGAGGGACGGGGTCAGCCCCAGCATTTT. This gives the protein CASSLEGRGQPQHF.

In this sample, this clone turned up a few times. V is TRBV10-3 and J is TRBJ1-2, with 9 bases aligning to TRBD1. The CDR3 runs 16 residues. Germline trimming cut 6 bases from V and 2 bases from J; bases unmatched to any gene: 10. Germline CDR1 reads ENHRY; CDR2 reads SYGVKD. CDR3 nucleotide sequence: TGTGCCATCAGGGCTTTAAGGGACAGGGAGAACTATGGCTACACCTTC. It specifies CAIRALRDRENYGYTF.

This clone appeared a few times. The chain carries TRBV7-2 and TRBJ1-6; tentative D call: TRBD1 (5 bases). Trimming pared 5 bases from V and 7 bases from J, leaving 12 bases between. The V gene's germline CDR1 is SGHTA and CDR2 FQGNSA. The length of the CDR3 is 14 residues. CDR3 sequence: CASSHGTENSPLHF. The CDR3 nucleotides read TGTGCCAGCAGCCATGGGACTGAAAATTCACCCCTCCACTTT. The whole variable domain, filled in from reference TRBV7-2 and TRBJ1-6, reads GAGVSQSPSNKVTEKGKDVELRCDPISGHTALYWYRQSLGQGLEFLIYFQGNSAPDKSGLPSDRFSAERTGGSVSTLTIQRTQQEDSAVYLCASSHGTENSPLHFGNGTRLTVT.

The chain employs TRBV7-9 and TRBJ1-4; D is ambiguous. Deletions cut 0 bases from V and 0 bases from J, with 8 bases between. This CDR3 has 16 residues. CDR1 and CDR2 (germline): SEHNR, FQNEAQ (reference sequence). CDR3 protein: CASSLAVGATNEKLFF. The CDR3, as DNA: TGTGCCAGCAGCTTAGCGGTAGGAGCAACTAATGAAAAACTGTTTTTT.